This passage covers 20 T cell receptor beta chains from one sample sequenced in a study of persistence of HIV-infected CD4 T cells (dated by TCRdb to 2019 to 2021). Read against the paper, the sample's treatment or condition label means: suppressive antiretroviral therapy. A pool of overlapping 15-mer peptides from HIV-1 Gag, at about 0.93 ug per peptide per mL, was used to stimulate the cells. Memory populations depleted of antigen-responding cells were obtained by sorting nonresponding CD40L-negative CD69-negative CD45RO-high memory CD4+ T cells. Their cognate antigens are unknown. The immunoSEQ hsTCRB assay version 4, run in survey mode, was used to sequence TCRbeta repertoires from genomic DNA. Imported from immuneACCESS, the table was reduced by TCRdb to in-frame sequences with V and J called. These copies leave out some clones; in studies compared against another copy, an unresolved V gene accounts for under half, and the cause of the remainder is not known. This sample gives roughly 35,000 clones in total; 82% of them show up just once. The ten largest clones take up roughly 0.97% of the sample.

The sequencing used cultured CD4+ T cells from PBMCs, collected from a patient who received antiretroviral therapy. Per the publication, the cell subset or site label means: CD40L-CD69- CD45RO-high memory CD4 T cells not responding to Gag peptides. The receptors shown here come from an adult with HIV. The donor label of this sample is uncertain.

The chain uses TRBV12-3 or TRBV12-4 and TRBJ2-1; D unresolved. Trimming left V 3 bases short and J 6 bases short, with 9 bases between. There are 13 residues in the CDR3. CDR3 amino acids: CASSFKWGNEQFF. The CDR3, as DNA: TGTGCCAGCAGTTTCAAATGGGGCAATGAGCAGTTCTTC.

This chain connects TRBV5-1 to TRBJ2-7; D may be TRBD1 or TRBD2 (5 bases each). Germline V gene lookup returns CDR1 SGHRS and CDR2 YFSETQ. With 4 bases removed from V and 2 bases from J, the gap between germline ends came to 13 bases. This CDR3 region has 14 residues. The CDR3 is CASSRDGETYEQYF. The CDR3 nucleotides are TGCGCCAGCAGCCGGGACGGAGAAACCTACGAGCAGTACTTC.

This clone has only one observation. The genes are TRBV4-2 and TRBJ2-6; perhaps TRBD2 as D (5 bases). V dropped 0 bases and J dropped 4 bases, with 7 bases sitting between them. The CDR3 extends over 15 amino acids. Germline V gene data show CDR1 as LGHNA and CDR2 as YNFKEQ. The CDR3 spells CASSQESSGANVLTF. As DNA, the CDR3 is TGTGCCAGCAGCCAAGAATCTAGCGGGGCCAACGTCCTGACTTTC.

The gene calls are TRBV5-5 and TRBJ1-3, with unresolved D. The V end was cut by 2 bases, the J end by 0 bases, with 12 bases between. The CDR3 contains 16 residues. Germline lookup yields CDR1 SGHKS and CDR2 YYEKEE (reference sequence). CDR3: CASSFALGYSGNTIYF. The CDR3 DNA reads as TGTGCCAGCAGCTTTGCCCTTGGGTACTCTGGAAACACCATATATTTT.

This clone was counted only a few times. This CDR3 reads CASSFAGQETQYF. The CDR3 nucleotides are TGCGCCAGCAGCTTTGCTGGGCAAGAGACCCAGTACTTC. J is TRBJ2-5 and V is TRBV5-1; no definite D call. The CDR3 consists of 13 residues. V lost 2 bases and J 2 bases, leaving 7 bases between the germline ends. Per germline, CDR1 SGHRS and CDR2 YFSETQ.

The rearrangement joins TRBV27 to TRBJ1-1, with 7 bases lining up with TRBD1. The CDR3 contains 15 residues. Per germline, CDR1 MNHEY and CDR2 SMNVEV (reference sequence). V gave up 7 bases and J gave up 5 bases; unmatched junction bases: 13. The CDR3 is CASTSKQGRGTEAFF. CDR3 nucleotide sequence: TGTGCCAGCACCTCGAAACAGGGCAGGGGGACTGAAGCTTTCTTT.

There are a few counts of this clone. The V and J genes are TRBV2 and TRBJ1-6; unclear D gene. The CDR3 is made up of 14 amino acids. V lost 4 bases to trimming and J lost 8 bases, with 12 bases between them. Germline lookup yields CDR1 SNHLY and CDR2 FYNNEI. The CDR3 DNA follows: TGTGCCAGCAGTGTTGAGGGAGGTGATTCACCCCTCCACTTT. This codes for CASSVEGGDSPLHF.

The rearrangement uses TRBV2 and TRBJ1-5; possible D gene TRBD1, 5 bases. CDR1 and CDR2 from the germline V gene are SNHLY and FYNNEI. CDR3 length: 13 residues. The ends were cut back, 6 bases at V and 4 bases at J, with 10 bases in the middle. This CDR3 reads CASRDRKNQPQHF. CDR3 coding DNA: TGTGCCAGCAGAGACAGAAAAAATCAGCCCCAGCATTTT.

The chain couples TRBV5-1 to TRBJ2-7; D could derive from TRBD1 or TRBD2 (5 bases each). There are 16 residues in the CDR3. Germline V gene data show CDR1 as SGHRS and CDR2 as YFSETQ. Trimming left V 3 bases short and J 3 bases short, with 19 bases between. The CDR3 is CASSWGQAPRDYEQYF. The DNA of the CDR3 is TGCGCCAGCAGCTGGGGCCAGGCTCCGAGGGACTACGAGCAGTACTTC.

The chain combines TRBV6-5 with TRBJ1-1; perhaps TRBD1 as D (6 bases). Trimming stripped 11 bases from V and 5 bases from J, with 18 bases between. The CDR3 runs 13 residues. CDR1 and CDR2 (germline): MNHEY, SVGAGI. CDR3: CASEQGSRTEAFF. CDR3 bases: TGTGCCTCAGAACAGGGCTCGCGAACTGAAGCTTTCTTT.

This clone occurred once. J is TRBJ2-1 and V is TRBV5-1; perhaps TRBD1 as D (5 bases). Germline V CDR1 and CDR2: SGHRS, YFSETQ. V shed 0 bases and J shed 8 bases, with 15 bases lying between them. CDR3 length: 15 amino acids. CDR3 bases: TGCGCCAGCAGCTTGGAGGGGTTGGGGCTGGATGAGCAGTTCTTC. It encodes CASSLEGLGLDEQFF.

The chain is built from TRBV6-6 and TRBJ2-1; TRBD1 agrees at 8 bases. With V trimmed by 10 bases and J by 9 bases, 14 bases remained unmatched. Germline lookup yields CDR1 MNHNY and CDR2 SVGAGI (reference sequence). The CDR3 is 14 amino acids. Here the CDR3 reads CAIGTGSTMGEQFF. The DNA of the CDR3 is TGTGCCATCGGGACAGGATCTACAATGGGTGAGCAGTTCTTC.

The rearrangement uses TRBV15 and TRBJ2-6; 8 nucleotides align to TRBD1. This CDR3 is 15 amino acids long. The J segment lost 5 bases and the V segment lost 3 bases, leaving 3 bases of the junction unmatched. Germline assignment: CDR1 LNHNV and CDR2 YYDKDF (reference sequence). The CDR3 nucleotides read TGTGCCACCAGCAGCAGGGGGCAATGGGCCAACGTCCTGACTTTC. It translates to CATSSRGQWANVLTF.

On this clone: The identical CDR3 is also encoded by other nucleotide sequences in the sample. The J gene is TRBJ2-5, the V gene TRBV27; weak D call: TRBD1 (5 bases). Germline V gene lookup returns CDR1 MNHEY and CDR2 SMNVEV (reference sequence). The ends were cut back, 5 bases at V and 4 bases at J, with 8 bases in the middle. The CDR3 has 12 residues. The CDR3 spells CASSQGGETQYF. CDR3 DNA: TGTGCCAGCAGTCAGGGTGGAGAGACCCAGTACTTC.

The V call is TRBV28, the J call TRBJ2-5, with 7 bases aligning to TRBD2. Per germline, CDR1 MDHEN and CDR2 SYDVKM. V trimming: 4 bases; J trimming: 5 bases; junction bases outside the gene matches: 10. The CDR3 consists of 15 residues. The CDR3 DNA reads as TGTGCCAGCAGTTCTCTGACGGGAGGTGCGGAGACCCAGTACTTC. Protein: CASSSLTGGAETQYF.

The chain has TRBV19 and TRBJ1-4; maybe TRBD1 (6 bases). The CDR3 contains 14 residues. Trimming removed 9 bases at V and 5 bases at J, with 16 bases between. Per the germline V gene, CDR1 is LNHDA and CDR2 is SQIVND (reference sequence). The CDR3 nucleotides read TGTGCCAGCCGTACGACAGGCTTAAATGAAAAACTGTTTTTT. Translation gives CASRTTGLNEKLFF.

This clone appeared a few times. This sample also contains other DNA sequences that code for the same CDR3. This chain joins TRBV30 and TRBJ1-1; D might be TRBD1 (6 bases). CDR1 is GTSNPN, CDR2 SVGIG, per germline (reference sequence). Trimming cost V 4 bases and J 0 bases, with 9 bases left between them. The CDR3 spans 13 residues. DNA for the CDR3: TGTGCCTGGAATACAGGGATGAACACTGAAGCTTTCTTT. Its protein product is CAWNTGMNTEAFF.

This chain links TRBV11-3 with TRBJ2-2; tentative D call: TRBD1 (6 bases). Germline V gene sequence: CDR1 SGHNT, CDR2 YENEEA. V lost 5 bases, J lost 0 bases, and 13 bases lay in between. This CDR3 contains 16 residues. CDR3 loop: CASSPRDTSNTGELFF. Here the CDR3 DNA reads TGTGCCAGCAGCCCAAGGGACACTTCGAACACCGGGGAGCTGTTTTTT.

V and J are TRBV15 and TRBJ1-2, with TRBD1 matching over 9 bases. The CDR3 runs 15 residues. CDR1 LNHNV and CDR2 YYDKDF come from the germline V gene (reference sequence). The ends lost 3 bases at V and 8 bases at J; junction bases unmatched: 10. The CDR3 bases are TGTGCCACCAGCAGGGGACAGGGCTGGAAGGGCGGCTACACCTTC. It encodes CATSRGQGWKGGYTF. The full variable domain, completed using reference TRBV15 and TRBJ1-2, is DAMVIQNPRYQVTQFGKPVTLSCSQTLNHNVMYWYQQKSSQAPKLLFHYYDKDFNNEADTPDNFQSRRPNTSFCFLDIRSPGLGDTAMYLCATSRGQGWKGGYTFGSGTRLTVV.

V and J are TRBV12-3 or TRBV12-4 and TRBJ1-3, with D possibly matching TRBD1 (6 bases). Between the trimmed V and J ends, which lost 6 bases and 2 bases, there was a span of 8 bases. The length of the CDR3 is 13 residues. The CDR3 reads CASRTGTGNTIYF. In DNA form, the CDR3 reads TGTGCCAGCAGAACAGGGACTGGAAACACCATATATTTT.